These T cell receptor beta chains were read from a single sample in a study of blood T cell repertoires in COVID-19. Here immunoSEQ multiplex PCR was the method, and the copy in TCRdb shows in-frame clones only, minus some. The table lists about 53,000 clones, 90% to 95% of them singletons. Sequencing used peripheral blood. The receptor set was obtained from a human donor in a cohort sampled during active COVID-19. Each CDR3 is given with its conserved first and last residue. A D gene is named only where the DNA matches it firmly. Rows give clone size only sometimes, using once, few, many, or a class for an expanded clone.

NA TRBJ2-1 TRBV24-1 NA CATSDPTQSLGDEQFF TGTGCCACCAGTGACCCGACTCAGAGCCTCGGCGATGAGCAGTTCTTC
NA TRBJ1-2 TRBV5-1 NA CASSLGDLGGYTF TGCGCCAGCAGCTTAGGGGATCTTGGCGGCTACACCTTC
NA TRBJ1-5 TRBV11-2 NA CASSLAGLHQPQHF TGTGCCAGCAGCTTAGCAGGGCTTCATCAGCCCCAGCATTTT
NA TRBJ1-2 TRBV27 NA CASKKKIGTRYGYTF TGTGCCAGCAAAAAAAAGATCGGGACAAGATATGGCTACACCTTC
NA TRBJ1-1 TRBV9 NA CASSASRGGDTEAFF TGTGCCAGCAGCGCGTCTCGGGGAGGAGACACTGAAGCTTTCTTT
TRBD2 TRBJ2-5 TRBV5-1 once CASSSSSGKEETQYF TGCGCCAGCAGCTCGTCCAGCGGGAAGGAAGAGACCCAGTACTTC
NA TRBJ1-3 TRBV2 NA CASSEALTASGNTIYF TGTGCCAGCAGTGAAGCGTTGACAGCCTCTGGAAACACCATATATTTT
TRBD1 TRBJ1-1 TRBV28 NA CASRGRDRDGSTEAFF TGTGCCAGCAGGGGCCGGGACAGGGACGGGAGCACTGAAGCTTTCTTT
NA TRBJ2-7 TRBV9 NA CASSVGWQAYEQYF TGTGCCAGCAGCGTAGGATGGCAGGCCTACGAGCAGTACTTC
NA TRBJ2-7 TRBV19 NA CASSIVPRDILPYEQYF TGTGCCAGTAGTATAGTTCCTCGGGACATCCTCCCCTACGAGCAGTACTTC
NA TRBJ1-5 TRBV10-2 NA CASSEFKGRQPQHF TGCGCCAGCAGTGAGTTCAAGGGGCGTCAGCCCCAGCATTTT
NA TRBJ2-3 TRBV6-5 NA CASSSYRTGDTQYF TGTGCCAGCAGTTCCTACAGGACCGGAGATACGCAGTATTTT
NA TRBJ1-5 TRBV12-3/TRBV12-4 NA CASVEGSNQPQHF TGTGCCAGCGTGGAGGGGAGCAATCAGCCCCAGCATTTT
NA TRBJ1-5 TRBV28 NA CASSKGGYQPQHF TGTGCCAGCAGTAAGGGCGGGTATCAGCCCCAGCATTTT